These T cell receptor beta chains were read from a single sample in a study of neurological immune-mediated disorders. MiXCR was run by TCRdb on the 5' RACE reads, yielding one entry per CDR3 protein. The table shows about 62,000 distinct CDR3 sequences, with around 4.8% occurring only once. Source material: PBMCs. Source of these receptors: a woman in her 50s with multiple sclerosis. The CDR3 runs from the conserved cysteine through the conserved F or W. A D gene is named only where the DNA matches it firmly. Only some rows state a clone size, as once, few, many or a class for expanded clones.

clone size	D gene	V gene	J gene	CDR3 protein	CDR3 DNA
.	.	TRBV10-1	TRBJ2-2	CASSPESGTYTGELFF	TGCGCCAGCAGTCCCGAATCAGGGACCTACACCGGGGAGCTGTTTTTT
.	TRBD1	TRBV10-3	TRBJ1-6	CAIRKTGGRDSPLHF	TGTGCCATCAGGAAGACAGGGGGCCGCGATTCACCCCTCCACTTT
many	.	TRBV20-1	TRBJ2-5	CSARAALVGQETQYF	TGCAGTGCTAGAGCCGCCCTAGTAGGGCAAGAGACCCAGTACTTC
many	.	TRBV12-5	TRBJ2-1	CASGMDHYNEQFF	TGTGCTAGTGGTATGGACCACTACAATGAGCAGTTCTTC
many	TRBD1	TRBV12-3/TRBV12-4	TRBJ1-5	CASSRTGDNQPQHF	TGTGCCAGCAGTCGGACAGGGGACAACCAGCCCCAGCATTTT
few	.	TRBV12-3/TRBV12-4	TRBJ2-3	CASSFTSSAQYF	TGTGCCAGCAGTTTCACCAGCAGCGCGCAGTATTTT
many	.	TRBV27	TRBJ2-3	CASSLSRGDTQYF	TGTGCCAGCAGTTTATCTCGAGGTGATACGCAGTATTTT
many	TRBD1	TRBV29-1	TRBJ2-7	CSVVDWDRETEQYF	TGCAGCGTTGTTGATTGGGACAGGGAAACAGAGCAGTACTTC
many	TRBD1	TRBV7-8	TRBJ1-1	CASSLENRGWTEAFF	TGTGCCAGCAGCCTAGAAAACAGGGGTTGGACTGAAGCTTTCTTT
.	.	TRBV12-3/TRBV12-4	TRBJ1-2	CASSFREESGYTF	TGTGCCAGCAGTTTTCGGGAAGAGAGTGGCTACACCTTC
many	.	TRBV6-2/TRBV6-3	TRBJ2-1	CASSRDWAYNEQFF	TGTGCCAGCAGCCGGGACTGGGCCTACAATGAGCAGTTCTTC
many	.	TRBV12-3/TRBV12-4	TRBJ2-7	CASSLWGGDHEQYF	TGTGCCAGCAGTTTATGGGGTGGCGACCACGAGCAGTACTTC
many	.	TRBV5-1	TRBJ2-2	CASKETVRQAGELFF	TGCGCCAGCAAGGAGACAGTTCGACAGGCCGGGGAGCTGTTTTTT
.	.	TRBV5-4	TRBJ1-5	CASSSGIETHQPQHF	TGTGCCAGCAGCTCAGGGATAGAGACTCATCAGCCCCAGCATTTT
few	TRBD2	TRBV5-1	TRBJ2-2	CASSLESSGGASGELFF	TGCGCCAGCAGCTTGGAGTCCAGCGGGGGGGCGTCCGGGGAGCTGTTTTTT
many	.	TRBV20-1	TRBJ2-3	CSARDFKSQGSTDTQYF	TGCAGTGCTAGAGATTTTAAGTCCCAGGGTAGCACAGATACGCAGTATTTT
many	.	TRBV29-1	TRBJ2-3	CSLQDGGRVDTQYF	TGCAGCCTGCAGGATGGGGGGCGCGTAGATACGCAGTATTTT
many	.	TRBV20-1	TRBJ2-1	CSARGRESYEQFF	TGCAGTGCTAGAGGGAGAGAGTCTTACGAGCAGTTCTTC
many	.	TRBV5-1	TRBJ2-5	CASSWLGQETQYF	TGCGCCAGCAGCTGGCTGGGACAAGAGACCCAGTACTTC
many	TRBD2	TRBV11-2	TRBJ2-5	CASSQRTSGGPWETQYF	TGTGCCAGCAGCCAAAGGACTAGCGGGGGGCCTTGGGAGACCCAGTACTTC
many	.	TRBV3-1	TRBJ1-1	CASSQTGSGTEAFF	TGTGCCAGCAGCCAAACAGGGTCGGGCACTGAAGCTTTCTTT
many	.	TRBV5-1	TRBJ1-2	CASNNQGLKGGYTF	TGCGCCAGCAACAATCAGGGCCTGAAAGGCGGCTACACCTTC
many	.	TRBV21-1	TRBJ1-4	CASSREGYLLWLFF	TGTGCCAGCAGCAGAGAGGGGTATTTGTTATGGCTGTTTTTT
many	.	TRBV20-1	TRBJ2-7	CGGLENSYEQYF	TGCGGGGGACTGGAAAATTCCTACGAGCAGTACTTC
many	.	TRBV5-1	TRBJ2-4	CASGVGDAKNIQYF	TGCGCCAGCGGAGTGGGGGACGCCAAAAACATTCAGTACTTC
many	.	TRBV28	TRBJ2-2	CASSWTETGELFF	TGTGCCAGCAGTTGGACAGAGACCGGCGAGCTGTTTTTT
few	.	TRBV7-2	TRBJ1-6	CASSLARDRSSYNSPLHF	TGTGCCAGCAGCTTAGCGCGGGACCGAAGCTCCTATAATTCCCCCCTCCACTTT
many	.	TRBV4-2	TRBJ2-1	CASSQTGEDEQFF	TGTGCCAGCAGCCAAACAGGGGAGGATGAGCAGTTCTTC
few	TRBD2	TRBV20-1	TRBJ2-1	CSARGRGVTYNEQFF	TGCAGTGCTAGAGGTCGGGGGGTAACCTACAATGAGCAGTTCTTC
many	TRBD2	TRBV5-1	TRBJ2-5	CASSPSGGQETQYF	TGCGCCAGCAGTCCTAGCGGGGGCCAAGAGACCCAGTACTTC
many	.	TRBV10-3	TRBJ2-7	CAISEGASDEQYF	TGTGCCATCAGTGAAGGGGCTAGCGACGAGCAGTACTTC
many	.	TRBV2	TRBJ2-1	CASTGGRNEQFF	TGTGCCAGCACAGGGGGGCGGAATGAGCAGTTCTTC
many	.	TRBV10-3	TRBJ2-5	CAISQGETQYF	TGTGCCATCTCACAGGGCGAGACCCAGTACTTC
few	.	TRBV6-2/TRBV6-3	TRBJ2-5	CASRSPHLETQYF	TGTGCCAGCAGATCACCTCATTTAGAGACCCAGTACTTC
many	.	TRBV6-2/TRBV6-3	TRBJ2-6	CASSYGSGANVLTF	TGTGCCAGCAGTTACGGCTCTGGGGCCAACGTCCTGACTTTC
many	TRBD2	TRBV4-1	TRBJ2-5	CASSQEGLGEETQYF	TGCGCCAGCAGCCAAGAGGGACTAGGAGAAGAGACCCAGTACTTC
many	.	TRBV29-1	TRBJ2-1	CSAGPDSNEQFF	TGCAGCGCAGGACCCGACTCCAATGAGCAGTTCTTC
many	.	TRBV3-1	TRBJ2-6	CASSQSAGANVLTF	TGTGCCAGCAGCCAAAGCGCTGGGGCCAACGTCCTGACTTTC
few	.	TRBV24-1	TRBJ1-5	CATSDRTVNQPQHF	TGTGCCACCAGTGATCGGACAGTGAATCAGCCCCAGCATTTT
many	TRBD1	TRBV10-3	TRBJ2-7	CAISEEYRGPYEQYF	TGTGCCATCAGTGAGGAGTACAGGGGGCCCTACGAGCAGTACTTC
many	TRBD1	TRBV20-1	TRBJ2-1	CSARDLLGTVSYNEQFF	TGCAGTGCTAGAGATCTCCTCGGGACAGTGTCCTACAATGAGCAGTTCTTC